Below are 26 T cell receptor beta chains sequenced from a single sample in a study of shared clonotypes between healthy human individuals. The assay was immunoSEQ multiplex PCR, and TCRdb's table has in-frame clones only and misses some. Of 2 million to 2.5 million clones in the sample, roughly 92% were seen once. The specimen was naive CD4+ T cells from PBMCs. Subset reported: CD45RA+ positively selected. The receptors shown here come from a man aged 18 to 29 in good health. Some clones in this sample may be carry-over from other donors' samples.

In regard to this clone: The sample carries other DNA sequences with the same CDR3. The CDR3: CAISGTSGGDTQYF. In nucleotides, the CDR3 is TGTGCCATCAGTGGGACTAGCGGGGGAGATACGCAGTATTTT. The V call is TRBV10-3, the J call TRBJ2-3; 13 bases are shared with TRBD2. Germline-derived CDR1 and CDR2 are ENHRY and SYGVKD. J was trimmed by 5 bases and V by 4 bases; bases with no gene match: 0. The CDR3 loop spans 14 amino acids.

V usage is TRBV2 and J usage is TRBJ2-7, with 10 positions matching TRBD1. The CDR3 sequence is 14 residues long. Germline assignment: CDR1 SNHLY and CDR2 FYNNEI. V was clipped by 6 bases and J by 6 bases; unmatched bases: 8. CDR3 sequence: CASRRQGAQPEQYF. Here the CDR3 DNA reads TGTGCCAGCAGAAGACAGGGGGCGCAACCCGAGCAGTACTTC.

V gene TRBV6-1 combines with J gene TRBJ1-2; maybe TRBD1 (6 bases). Per germline, CDR1 MNHNS and CDR2 SASEGT. The CDR3 totals 17 residues. V was trimmed by 1 base and J by 4 bases, leaving 19 bases between them. The CDR3 region is CASSEERKSEGVYGYTF. The CDR3 nucleotides read TGTGCCAGCAGTGAAGAGAGGAAAAGTGAGGGGGTCTATGGCTACACCTTC.

The chain is built from TRBV27 and TRBJ1-4; no clear D. CDR1 is MNHEY, CDR2 SMNVEV, per germline (reference sequence). CDR3 length: 12 amino acids. V was shortened by 6 bases and J by 5 bases, with 7 bases between the two germline ends. CDR3 protein: CASRGWNEKLFF. CDR3 bases: TGTGCCAGCAGGGGTTGGAATGAAAAACTGTTTTTT.

The rearrangement uses TRBV30 and TRBJ2-7, with D unclear. CDR3 length: 13 amino acids. Looked up from germline, CDR1 is GTSNPN and CDR2 is SVGIG (reference sequence). V dropped 0 bases and J dropped 6 bases, with 12 bases sitting between them. CDR3 nucleotides: TGTGCCTGGAGTGTGCATTCCCGGGCCGAGCAGTACTTC. It codes for CAWSVHSRAEQYF. Drawing the rest from reference TRBV30 and TRBJ2-7, the complete variable domain is SQTIHQWPATLVQPVGSPLSLECTVEGTSNPNLYWYRQAAGRGLQLLFYSVGIGQISSEVPQNLSASRPQDRQFILSSKKLLLSDSGFYLCAWSVHSRAEQYFGPGTRLTVT.

In the case of this clone: Compared with germline, one end of the junction differs, possibly owing to a read error. The chain recombines TRBV5-8 with TRBJ1-1; no clear D. The germline gives CDR1 SGHTS, CDR2 YDEGEE. The CDR3 extends over 11 amino acids. As DNA, the CDR3 is TGTGCCAGCAGCTTGTCGGACTTCATGATCTTT. Protein sequence: CASSLSDFMIF.

This sequence joins TRBV7-3 and TRBJ2-1; possibly TRBD1 for D (6 bases). Germline-derived CDR1 and CDR2 are SGHTA and FQGTGA. This CDR3 has 14 residues. V lost 2 bases to trimming and J lost 4 bases, with 9 bases between them. The CDR3: CASSLAQGYNEQFF. As DNA, the CDR3 is TGTGCCAGCAGCTTAGCACAGGGATACAATGAGCAGTTCTTC.

This clone was counted once. This chain links TRBV10-3 with TRBJ2-2, with 11 bases that match TRBD2. CDR3 length equals 15 residues. CDR1 and CDR2 (germline): ENHRY, SYGVKD. The junction had 2 bases not matched to a gene; V was cut back by 3 bases and J by 5 bases. The CDR3 DNA reads as TGTGCCATCAGTGAACTAGCGGGAGATACCGGGGAGCTGTTTTTT. It specifies CAISELAGDTGELFF.

V is TRBV7-2 and J is TRBJ2-5; D not certain. Germline V gene lookup returns CDR1 SGHTA and CDR2 FQGNSA. This CDR3 is built from 17 residues. V lost 6 bases, J lost 0 bases, and 20 bases lay in between. CDR3 residues: CASRNLGPTDYQETQYF. The CDR3 region has the DNA TGTGCCAGCAGAAACTTAGGGCCTACCGACTACCAAGAGACCCAGTACTTC.

The chain combines TRBV4-1 with TRBJ2-3; 12 bases are shared with TRBD2. V lost 1 base and J lost 0; bases outside the gene matches: 11. Germline V gene sequence: CDR1 MGHRA, CDR2 YSYEKL. CDR3 size: 20 residues. The CDR3 reads CASSQGMLLAGGPSTDTQYF. In nucleotides, the CDR3 is TGCGCCAGCAGCCAAGGAATGCTACTAGCGGGAGGTCCTAGCACAGATACGCAGTATTTT.

V and J are TRBV5-8 and TRBJ2-7; D gene ambiguous. CDR1 SGHTS and CDR2 YDEGEE come from the germline V gene. V was trimmed by 8 bases and J by 7 bases, leaving 16 bases between them. The CDR3 is made up of 12 amino acids. Written as DNA, the CDR3 is TGTGCCAGTGATAGGGATTCGCGGGAGCAGTACTTC. Amino acid sequence: CASDRDSREQYF.

V usage is TRBV18 and J usage is TRBJ2-7; tentative D call: TRBD2 (5 bases). The CDR3 contains 14 residues. Germline V CDR1 and CDR2: KGHSH, LQKENI. Trimming took 5 bases from V and 3 from J, leaving 14 bases between them. This chain's CDR3 is CASSTTSGDYEQYF. Written as DNA, the CDR3 is TGTGCCAGCTCAACGACCTCCGGGGACTACGAGCAGTACTTC.

This chain joins TRBV7-2 and TRBJ1-4; D gene unclear. The CDR3 runs 14 residues. Trimming took off 5 bases at V and 5 bases at J, with 12 bases between the two ends. Germline-derived CDR1 and CDR2 are SGHTA and FQGNSA. DNA for the CDR3: TGTGCCAGCAGCCAAGGGTGGGGAAATGAAAAACTGTTTTTT. Translated: CASSQGWGNEKLFF.

The J gene is TRBJ2-2, the V gene TRBV30, with TRBD2 identical over 15 bases. Trimming removed 5 bases from V and 0 bases from J; junction bases left unmatched: 10. The CDR3 has 19 amino acids. Per the germline V gene, CDR1 is GTSNPN and CDR2 is SVGIG (reference sequence). CDR3 sequence reads: CAWSSPGTSGRTNTGELFF. For the CDR3, the DNA is TGTGCCTGGTCTTCACCCGGGACTAGCGGGAGGACGAACACCGGGGAGCTGTTTTTT.

This sequence joins TRBV7-3 and TRBJ2-3; maybe TRBD1 (8 bases). The CDR3 has 16 amino acids. Germline V gene lookup returns CDR1 SGHTA and CDR2 FQGTGA. Trimming took 4 bases from V and 3 from J, leaving 17 bases between them. The CDR3 DNA follows: TGTGCCAGCAGCTCGAATGGACAGGGAGGGACAGATACGCAGTATTTT. It translates to CASSSNGQGGTDTQYF.

This clone was recorded a few times. The chain carries TRBV9 and TRBJ1-1; D gene ambiguous. V lost 4 bases, J lost 8 bases, and 15 bases lay in between. This CDR3 has 13 amino acids. Germline values: CDR1 SGDLS, CDR2 YYNGEE. CDR3 residues: CASSPSPTEEAFF. CDR3 DNA sequence: TGTGCCAGCAGCCCTTCCCCGACTGAGGAAGCTTTCTTT.

This clone was detected once. The chain joins TRBV5-1 to TRBJ2-7; 11 nucleotides line up with TRBD2. Germline V gene lookup returns CDR1 SGHRS and CDR2 YFSETQ. With V trimmed by 3 bases and J by 0 bases, 8 bases remained unmatched. The CDR3 is made up of 17 amino acids. The CDR3 protein is CASSSKTSGESSYEQYF. CDR3 nucleotide sequence: TGCGCCAGCAGCTCAAAGACTAGCGGGGAAAGCTCCTACGAGCAGTACTTC.

The rearrangement uses TRBV19 and TRBJ2-1; 11 nucleotides line up with TRBD1. Trimming cost V 11 bases and J 7 bases; bases outside gene matches: 13. Germline V gene lookup returns CDR1 LNHDA and CDR2 SQIVND (reference sequence). The CDR3 has 15 amino acids. CDR3 coding DNA: TGTGCCTCAAAACGGACAGGGGGCCGACTTAATGAGCAGTTCTTC. It translates to CASKRTGGRLNEQFF.

The chain couples TRBV5-6 to TRBJ2-7; TRBD2 matches at 12 bases. CDR3 length equals 16 residues. J was trimmed by 7 bases and V by 2 bases; bases with no gene match: 10. Germline V gene data show CDR1 as SGHDT and CDR2 as YYEEEE. Written as DNA, the CDR3 is TGTGCCAGCAGCTTAACTAGCGGGAGGCCGGGGAGGGAGCAGTACTTC. Its translation: CASSLTSGRPGREQYF.

For the CDR3, the DNA is TGCGCCAGCAGCGGGGGCGGAATATATGATGGCTACACCTTC. It yields the protein CASSGGGIYDGYTF. The V gene is TRBV5-1, the J gene TRBJ1-2; D possibly corresponds to TRBD1 (6 bases). Deletions cut 4 bases from V and 6 bases from J, with 16 bases between. CDR3 size: 14 residues. Germline CDR1 reads SGHRS; CDR2 reads YFSETQ. Combining the CDR3 with reference TRBV5-1 and TRBJ1-2 gives the whole variable domain KAGVTQTPRYLIKTRGQQVTLSCSPISGHRSVSWYQQTPGQGLQFLFEYFSETQRNKGNFPGRFSGRQFSNSRSEMNVSTLELGDSALYLCASSGGGIYDGYTFGSGTRLTVV.

The V and J genes are TRBV7-6 and TRBJ2-2; possible D gene TRBD2, 5 bases. The CDR3 loop spans 13 amino acids. Trimming removed 2 bases at V and 7 bases at J, with 8 bases between. The germline CDR1 and CDR2 sequences are SGHVS and FNYEAQ. The chain's CDR3 is CASSLFEGGELFF. The CDR3 DNA follows: TGTGCCAGCAGCTTATTCGAGGGCGGGGAGCTGTTTTTT.

Worth noting for this clone: This CDR3 is also generated by other DNA sequences in the sample. The CDR3 reads CASSWYNEQFF. The CDR3 coding sequence is TGTGCCAGCAGCTGGTACAATGAGCAGTTCTTC. This rearrangement joins TRBV5-6 to TRBJ2-1; D ambiguous. There are 11 residues in the CDR3. Germline V CDR1 and CDR2: SGHDT, YYEEEE. V was pared by 3 bases and J by 4 bases, with 2 bases between.

V usage is TRBV2 and J usage is TRBJ2-5; tentative D call: TRBD1 (6 bases). Germline V gene lookup returns CDR1 SNHLY and CDR2 FYNNEI. The ends were cut back, 8 bases at V and 1 base at J, with 17 bases in the middle. The CDR3 is 15 amino acids. CDR3 in amino acids: CASRNRDKVQETQYF. The CDR3 region has the DNA TGTGCCAGCCGAAACCGGGACAAGGTCCAAGAGACCCAGTACTTC.

This chain links TRBV9 with TRBJ1-3, with D perhaps matching TRBD1 (6 bases). CDR3 length equals 16 residues. Germline CDR1 SGDLS, CDR2 YYNGEE. Deletions cut 2 bases from V and 0 bases from J, with 12 bases between. The CDR3 DNA follows: TGTGCCAGCAGCGTTTGGGGGGCGATCTCTGGAAACACCATATATTTT. Its translation: CASSVWGAISGNTIYF.

The rearrangement links TRBV6-5 to TRBJ2-5, with D tentatively TRBD2 (5 bases). Trimming removed 5 bases at V and 2 bases at J, with 12 bases between. There are 14 residues in the CDR3. Looked up from germline, CDR1 is MNHEY and CDR2 is SVGAGI. CDR3 region: CASSLLGLQETQYF. In DNA form, the CDR3 reads TGTGCCAGCAGTCTCCTCGGACTTCAAGAGACCCAGTACTTC.

The rearrangement links TRBV5-1 to TRBJ2-1; 9 nucleotides match TRBD2. The germline gives CDR1 SGHRS, CDR2 YFSETQ. V dropped 5 bases and J dropped 6; count of bases not matched to a gene: 15. The CDR3 has 17 amino acids. The CDR3 here is CASSPMGGGRAGNEQFF. In DNA, the CDR3 is TGCGCCAGCAGTCCAATGGGGGGCGGGAGGGCCGGCAATGAGCAGTTCTTC.